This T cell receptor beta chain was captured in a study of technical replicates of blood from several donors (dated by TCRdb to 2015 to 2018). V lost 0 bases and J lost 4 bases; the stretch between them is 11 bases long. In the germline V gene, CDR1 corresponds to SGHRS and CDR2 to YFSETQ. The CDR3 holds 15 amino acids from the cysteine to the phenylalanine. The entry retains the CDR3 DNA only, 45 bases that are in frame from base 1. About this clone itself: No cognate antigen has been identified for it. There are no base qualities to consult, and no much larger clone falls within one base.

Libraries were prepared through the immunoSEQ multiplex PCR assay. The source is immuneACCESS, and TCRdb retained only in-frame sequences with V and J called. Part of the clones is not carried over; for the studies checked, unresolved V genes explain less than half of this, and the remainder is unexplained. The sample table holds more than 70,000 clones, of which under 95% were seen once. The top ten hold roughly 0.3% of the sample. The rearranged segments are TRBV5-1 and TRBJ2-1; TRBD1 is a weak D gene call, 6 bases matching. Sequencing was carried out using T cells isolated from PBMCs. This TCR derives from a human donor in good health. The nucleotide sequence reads TGCGCCAGCAGCTTGGGGACAGATATTTACAATGAGCAGTTCTTC. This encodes CASSLGTDIYNEQFF. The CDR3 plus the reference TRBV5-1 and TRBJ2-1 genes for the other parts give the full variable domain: KAGVTQTPRYLIKTRGQQVTLSCSPISGHRSVSWYQQTPGQGLQFLFEYFSETQRNKGNFPGRFSGRQFSNSRSEMNVSTLELGDSALYLCASSLGTDIYNEQFFGPGTRLTVL.